The 7 T cell receptor beta chains in this list originate from one sample, sequenced in a study of beta chain features in type 1 diabetes. cDNA synthesis used the whole RNA isolate, giving expressed TCRB sequences. Clones were read by immunoSEQ multiplex PCR, and TCRdb kept only the in-frame ones, dropping some. The repertoire consists of 600,000 to 650,000 clones, with about 14% occurring once and the leading ten covering approximately 0.099%. Material for sequencing was naive CD4+ T cells from blood. These receptors were obtained from a young man in good health.

The chain joins TRBV10-3 to TRBJ1-2, with D uncertain. The length of the CDR3 is 15 residues. Germline-derived CDR1 and CDR2 are ENHRY and SYGVKD. With 6 bases removed from V and 6 bases from J, the gap between germline ends came to 20 bases. The CDR3 nucleotides read TGTGCCATCAGGACGACCACGACGAGAGCTGATGGCTACACCTTC. Its translation is CAIRTTTTRADGYTF.

This chain links TRBV18 with TRBJ1-1, with 8 bases matching TRBD1. Germline CDR1 KGHSH, CDR2 LQKENI. The CDR3 extends over 16 amino acids. The trim removed 3 bases at V and 3 bases at J, leaving 9 bases unmatched. The CDR3 DNA reads as TGTGCCAGCTCACCCCGACAGGGACAGGCAGACACTGAAGCTTTCTTT. Its protein is CASSPRQGQADTEAFF.

This clone has only one observation. The chain has TRBV4-2 and TRBJ2-5; D remains unclear. CDR1 is LGHNA and CDR2 is YNFKEQ in the germline V gene. This CDR3 region has 14 residues. The germline V and J ends were trimmed by 0 bases and 5 bases, with 10 bases remaining between them. DNA of the CDR3: TGTGCCAGCAGCCAAGAATTCATGAAGGAGACCCAGTACTTC. Encoded protein: CASSQEFMKETQYF.

Regarding this clone: The sample carries other DNA sequences with the same CDR3. The J gene is TRBJ1-2, the V gene TRBV5-4; TRBD1 matches 11 bases. The CDR3 runs 14 residues. Per the germline V gene, CDR1 is SGHNT and CDR2 is YYREEE (reference sequence). The junction had 3 bases not matched to a gene; V was cut back by 4 bases and J by 4 bases. The CDR3 sequence: CASSQGQGGYGYTF. DNA of the CDR3: TGTGCCAGCAGCCAGGGACAGGGGGGCTATGGCTACACCTTC. Using reference TRBV5-4 and TRBJ1-2 for the parts outside the CDR3, the full variable domain is ETGVTQSPTHLIKTRGQQVTLRCSSQSGHNTVSWYQQALGQGPQFIFQYYREEENGRGNFPPRFSGLQFPNYSSELNVNALELDDSALYLCASSQGQGGYGYTFGSGTRLTVV.

The genes are TRBV27 and TRBJ2-7; 9 nucleotides match TRBD1. The germline gives CDR1 MNHEY, CDR2 SMNVEV (reference sequence). V was clipped by 0 bases and J by 2 bases; unmatched bases: 11. The CDR3 length is 18 residues. The CDR3 DNA follows: TGTGCCAGCAGTTTATCAACTCCACAGGGGGCCAGACCCTACGAGCAGTACTTC. Translated: CASSLSTPQGARPYEQYF.

The rearrangement uses TRBV6-6 and TRBJ1-3, with D tentatively TRBD1 (5 bases). Germline V gives CDR1 MNHNY, CDR2 SVGAGI (reference sequence). Trimming shortened V by 6 bases and J by 3 bases, and 12 bases separated the two germline ends. The CDR3 runs 14 residues. CDR3 loop: CASRPGRGGNTIYF. The CDR3, as DNA: TGTGCCAGCAGACCAGGGAGAGGTGGAAACACCATATATTTT.

A few counts support this clone. This chain uses TRBV4-2 with TRBJ2-1; 10 bases fit TRBD2. This CDR3 has 15 amino acids. With V trimmed by 6 bases and J by 6 bases, 8 bases remained unmatched. The germline gives CDR1 LGHNA, CDR2 YNFKEQ. The DNA of the CDR3 is TGTGCCAGCAGACCTAGCGGGGGTGTTCGCAATGAGCAGTTCTTC. It yields the protein CASRPSGGVRNEQFF.